The clone carrying this TCR beta chain was seen more than once but under ten times. Antigen specificity is unknown. This specimen comes from a study of T cells in Graves' hyperthyroidism and ophthalmopathy. RNA transcripts were the template for amplifying TCR beta CDR3 regions. The HTBI primer set was used in a first-round RT-PCR of the TCR CDR3. From the multiplex PCR reads, TCRdb called clonotypes with MiXCR, one entry per CDR3 protein. The repertoire holds over 250,000 distinct CDR3 sequences, with approximately 15% as singletons. The CDR3 runs to 12 residues. Trimming took 6 bases from V and 8 from J; bases not matched to a gene: 3. The germline CDR1 and CDR2 sequences are SQVTM and ANQGSEA. The study based diagnoses on clinical symptoms, serum thyroxine and TRAb, thyroid ultrasound and orbital computed tomography. The PBMCs studied were ones that came from 10 ml fresh peripheral blood. Study-wide results and limits: Ophthalmopathy prediction by the model preceded onset by a median approximately 5.9 months.

The sequence was collected from a woman aged 55-69 years with Graves' ophthalmopathy. V is TRBV29-1 and J is TRBJ2-1; 11 bases are a match to TRBD1. Sequenced material: blood. For the CDR3, the DNA is TGCAGCGTCCGGACAGGGGGCCATGAGCAGTTCTTC. Translation: CSVRTGGHEQFF.